A single sample is the source of the 7 T cell receptor beta chains below, sequenced in a study of CD8 T cells in ankylosing spondylitis. TCRdb re-analysed the 5' RACE reads in MiXCR, keeping a single row per CDR3 protein. This repertoire shows roughly 130,000 distinct CDR3 sequences, about 7% found once; its top ten account for 12%. Sequenced input: blood, either unsorted or a sorted T cell fraction (not recorded which). The receptors originated from a male donor with ankylosing spondylitis or in good health (not recorded which).

This clonotype was observed at least ten times. V and J are TRBV12-3 or TRBV12-4 and TRBJ2-1; D may be TRBD2 (6 bases). The CDR3 is 18 amino acids. V was cut by 3 bases and J by 7 bases, with 25 bases left in between. The CDR3 nucleotides are TGTGCCAGCAGTTTTGTCGGTGAGACAAAGCGGAGGGGAAATGAGCAGTTCTTC. It is translated as CASSFVGETKRRGNEQFF.

This clonotype was seen at least ten times. J is TRBJ1-5 and V is TRBV13; tentative D call: TRBD1 (5 bases). V shed 5 bases and J shed 3 bases, with 11 bases lying between them. The CDR3 covers 14 residues. From germline, CDR1 is PRHDT and CDR2 FYEKMQ (reference sequence). The DNA for the CDR3 is TGTGCCAGCAGCGTCCGGGGCCTCAATCAGCCCCAGCATTTT. It encodes CASSVRGLNQPQHF. The variable domain in full, completed from reference TRBV13 and TRBJ1-5, reads AAGVIQSPRHLIKEKRETATLKCYPIPRHDTVYWYQQGPGQDPQFLISFYEKMQSDKGSIPDRFSAQQFSDYHSELNMSSLELGDSALYFCASSVRGLNQPQHFGDGTRLSIL.

In this sample, this clonotype turned up many times. This rearrangement joins TRBV5-6 to TRBJ2-5, with D uncertain. The CDR3 totals 15 residues. V gave up 2 bases and J gave up 1 base, with 12 bases separating them. The germline V gene has CDR1 SGHDT and CDR2 YYEEEE. The CDR3 loop is CASSLLVTGQETQYF. The CDR3 bases are TGTGCCAGCAGCTTACTTGTTACCGGCCAAGAGACCCAGTACTTC.

This clonotype was counted ten times or more. The CDR3 reads CASSQAWGQIDNEQFF. The CDR3 bases are TGCGCCAGCAGCCAAGCCTGGGGGCAAATAGACAATGAGCAGTTCTTC. The chain recombines TRBV5-1 with TRBJ2-1; D perhaps matches TRBD1 (6 bases). This CDR3 is 16 amino acids long. The germline V gene has CDR1 SGHRS and CDR2 YFSETQ. V lost 4 bases and J 5 bases, leaving 19 bases between the germline ends.

This chain links TRBV5-1 with TRBJ2-1; 8 positions agree with TRBD2. J was trimmed by 4 bases and V by 0 bases; bases with no gene match: 9. This CDR3 contains 17 residues. Germline V CDR1 and CDR2: SGHRS, YFSETQ. The CDR3 bases are TGCGCCAGCAGCTTGGCCGTCCTAGCGGGCTTATACAATGAGCAGTTCTTC. Translating gives CASSLAVLAGLYNEQFF.

Turning to this clonotype: This sequence may be a read error, since a much larger clone differs from it by one base. J is TRBJ2-1 and V is TRBV5-1, with a weak D call TRBD1 (6 bases). Germline V gives CDR1 SGHRS, CDR2 YFSETQ. The CDR3 covers 15 residues. V was pared by 1 base and J by 0 bases, with 8 bases between. CDR3 region: CASSLQDSSYNEQFF. The CDR3 DNA follows: TGCGCCAGCAGCTTGCAGGACAGCTCCTACAATGAGCAGTTCTTC.

The rearrangement joins TRBV7-2 to TRBJ1-2, with 11 bases that match TRBD1. J was trimmed by 3 bases and V by 3 bases; bases with no gene match: 9. Per the germline V gene, CDR1 is SGHTA and CDR2 is FQGNSA. The CDR3 spans 17 residues. The CDR3 is CASSFGQGAMSDYGYTF. As DNA, the CDR3 is TGTGCCAGCAGCTTCGGACAGGGGGCAATGAGTGACTATGGCTACACCTTC.